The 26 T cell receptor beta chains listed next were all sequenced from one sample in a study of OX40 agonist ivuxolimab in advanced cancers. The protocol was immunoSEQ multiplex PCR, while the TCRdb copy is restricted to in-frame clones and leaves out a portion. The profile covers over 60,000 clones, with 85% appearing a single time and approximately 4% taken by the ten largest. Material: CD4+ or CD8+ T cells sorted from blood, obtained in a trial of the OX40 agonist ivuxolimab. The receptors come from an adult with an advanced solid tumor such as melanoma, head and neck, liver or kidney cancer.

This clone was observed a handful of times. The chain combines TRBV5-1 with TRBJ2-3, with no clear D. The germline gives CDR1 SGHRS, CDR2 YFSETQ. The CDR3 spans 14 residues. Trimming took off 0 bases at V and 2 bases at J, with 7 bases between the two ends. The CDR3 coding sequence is TGCGCCAGCAGCTTGGCCGGCAACACAGATACGCAGTATTTT. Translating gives CASSLAGNTDTQYF.

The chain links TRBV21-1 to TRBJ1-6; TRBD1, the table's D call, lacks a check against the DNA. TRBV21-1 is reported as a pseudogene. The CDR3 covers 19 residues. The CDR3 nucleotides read TGTGCCAGCAGCAAACCCCCACAGGGTAAGTACTCCTATAATTCACCCCTCCACTTT. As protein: CASSKPPQGKYSYNSPLHF.

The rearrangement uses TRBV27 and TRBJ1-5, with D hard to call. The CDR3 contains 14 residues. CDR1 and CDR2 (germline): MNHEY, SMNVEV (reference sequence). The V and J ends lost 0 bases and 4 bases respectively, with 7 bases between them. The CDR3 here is CASSLSGRNQPQHF. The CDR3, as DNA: TGTGCCAGCAGTTTATCTGGCAGAAATCAGCCCCAGCATTTT.

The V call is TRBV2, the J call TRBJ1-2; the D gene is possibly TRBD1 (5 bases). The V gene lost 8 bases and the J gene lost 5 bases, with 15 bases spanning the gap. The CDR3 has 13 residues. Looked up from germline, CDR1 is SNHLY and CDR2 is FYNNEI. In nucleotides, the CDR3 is TGTGCCAGCGGGACCGGGGCGCTATATGGCTACACCTTC. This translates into CASGTGALYGYTF.

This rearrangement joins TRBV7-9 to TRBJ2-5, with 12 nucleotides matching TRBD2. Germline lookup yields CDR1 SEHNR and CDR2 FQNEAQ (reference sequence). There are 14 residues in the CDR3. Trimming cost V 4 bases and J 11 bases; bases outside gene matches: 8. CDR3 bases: TGTGCCAGCAGCTCGGGACTAGCGGGTTCGGAGCAGTACTTC. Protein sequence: CASSSGLAGSEQYF.

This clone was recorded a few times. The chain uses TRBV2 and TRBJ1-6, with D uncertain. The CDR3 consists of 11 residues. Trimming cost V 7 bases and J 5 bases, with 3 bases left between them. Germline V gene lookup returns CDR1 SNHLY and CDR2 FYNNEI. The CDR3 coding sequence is TGTGCCAGCACCAATAATTCACCCCTCCACTTT. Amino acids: CASTNNSPLHF. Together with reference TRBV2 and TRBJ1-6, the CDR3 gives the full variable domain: EPEVTQTPSHQVTQMGQEVILRCVPISNHLYFYWYRQILGQKVEFLVSFYNNEISEKSEIFDDQFSVERPDGSNFTLKIRSTKLEDSAMYFCASTNNSPLHFGNGTRLTVT.

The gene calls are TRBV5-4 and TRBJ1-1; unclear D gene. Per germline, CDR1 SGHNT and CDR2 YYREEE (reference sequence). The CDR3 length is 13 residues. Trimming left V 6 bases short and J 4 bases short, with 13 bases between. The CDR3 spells CASTRVGGTEAFF. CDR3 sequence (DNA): TGTGCCAGCACCCGGGTGGGCGGCACTGAAGCTTTCTTT.

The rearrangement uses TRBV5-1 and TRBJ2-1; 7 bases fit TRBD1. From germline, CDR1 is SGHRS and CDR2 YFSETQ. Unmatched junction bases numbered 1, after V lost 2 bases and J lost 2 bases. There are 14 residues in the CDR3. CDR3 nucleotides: TGCGCCAGCAGCTTACAGGGGCCCTACAATGAGCAGTTCTTC. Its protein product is CASSLQGPYNEQFF.

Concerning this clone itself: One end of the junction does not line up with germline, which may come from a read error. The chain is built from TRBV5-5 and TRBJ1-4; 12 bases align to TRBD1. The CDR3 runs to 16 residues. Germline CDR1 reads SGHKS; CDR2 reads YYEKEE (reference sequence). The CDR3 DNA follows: TGTGCCAGCCGCTTGACCCTCGGGACAGGGGGCGAAAAACTGTTTTTT. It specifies CASRLTLGTGGEKLFF.

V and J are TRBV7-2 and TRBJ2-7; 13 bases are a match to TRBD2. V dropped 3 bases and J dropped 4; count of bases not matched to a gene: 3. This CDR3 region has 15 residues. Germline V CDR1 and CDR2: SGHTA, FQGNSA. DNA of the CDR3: TGTGCCAGCAGCTTGGGACTAGCGGGAATGTACGAGCAGTACTTC. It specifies CASSLGLAGMYEQYF.

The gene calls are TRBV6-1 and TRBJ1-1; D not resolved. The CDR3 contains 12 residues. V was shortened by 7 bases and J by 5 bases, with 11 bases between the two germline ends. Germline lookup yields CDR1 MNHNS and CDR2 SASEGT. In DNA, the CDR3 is TGTGCCAGCACTTCTTCCTCTACTGAAGCTTTCTTT. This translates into CASTSSSTEAFF.

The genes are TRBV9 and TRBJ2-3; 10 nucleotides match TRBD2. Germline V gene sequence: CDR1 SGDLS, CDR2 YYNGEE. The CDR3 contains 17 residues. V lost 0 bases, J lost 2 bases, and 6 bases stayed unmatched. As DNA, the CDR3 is TGTGCCAGCAGCGTAGGCCCTAGCGGGAGATTCACAGATACGCAGTATTTT. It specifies CASSVGPSGRFTDTQYF.

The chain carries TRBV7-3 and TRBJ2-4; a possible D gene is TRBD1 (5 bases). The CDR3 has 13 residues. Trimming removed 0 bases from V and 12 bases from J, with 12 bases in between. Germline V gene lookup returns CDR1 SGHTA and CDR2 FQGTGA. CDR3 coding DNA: TGTGCCAGCAGCTTAACCATCGGACATACTCAGTACTTC. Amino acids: CASSLTIGHTQYF.

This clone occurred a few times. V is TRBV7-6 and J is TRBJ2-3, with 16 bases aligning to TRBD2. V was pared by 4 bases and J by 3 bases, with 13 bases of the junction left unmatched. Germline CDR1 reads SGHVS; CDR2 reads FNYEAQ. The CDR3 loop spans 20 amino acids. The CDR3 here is CASSSVPGLAGGPKTDTQYF. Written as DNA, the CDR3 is TGTGCCAGCAGCTCCGTCCCGGGACTAGCGGGGGGGCCGAAGACAGATACGCAGTATTTT.

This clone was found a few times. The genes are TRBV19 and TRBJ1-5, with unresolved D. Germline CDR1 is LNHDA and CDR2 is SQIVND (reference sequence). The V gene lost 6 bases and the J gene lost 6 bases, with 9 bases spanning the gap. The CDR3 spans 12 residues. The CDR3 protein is CASRSTGQPQHF. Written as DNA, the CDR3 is TGTGCCAGTAGATCGACGGGTCAGCCCCAGCATTTT. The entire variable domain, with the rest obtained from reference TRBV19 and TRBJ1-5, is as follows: DGGITQSPKYLFRKEGQNVTLSCEQNLNHDAMYWYRQDPGQGLRLIYYSQIVNDFQKGDIAEGYSVSREKKESFPLTVTSAQKNPTAFYLCASRSTGQPQHFGDGTRLSIL.

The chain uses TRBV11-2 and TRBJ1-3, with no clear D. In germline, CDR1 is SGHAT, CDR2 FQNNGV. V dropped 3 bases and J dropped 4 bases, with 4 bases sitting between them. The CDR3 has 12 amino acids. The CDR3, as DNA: TGTGCCAGCAGCTTCTACGGAAACACCATATATTTT. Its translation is CASSFYGNTIYF.

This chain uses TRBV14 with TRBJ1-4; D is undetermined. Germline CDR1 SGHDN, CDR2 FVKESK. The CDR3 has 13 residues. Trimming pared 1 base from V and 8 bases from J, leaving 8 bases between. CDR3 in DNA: TGTGCCAGCAGCCAAGGTTTGAAGGAAAAACTGTTTTTT. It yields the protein CASSQGLKEKLFF.

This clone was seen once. CDR3 sequence (DNA): TGTGCCAGAAGCTCCTACCCCAAGGGGGTAAGGTCAGATACGCAGTATTTT. Protein product: CARSSYPKGVRSDTQYF. This rearrangement joins TRBV5-3 to TRBJ2-3, with a weak D call TRBD1 (6 bases). Being an ORF, TRBV5-3 has a function that is uncertain. The V gene lost 3 bases and the J gene lost 4 bases, with 21 bases spanning the gap. CDR3 length: 17 amino acids.

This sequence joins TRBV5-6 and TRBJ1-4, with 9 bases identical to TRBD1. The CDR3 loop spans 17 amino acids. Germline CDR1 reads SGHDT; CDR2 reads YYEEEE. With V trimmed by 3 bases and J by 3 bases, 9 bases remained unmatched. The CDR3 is CASSSRTGEAANEKLFF. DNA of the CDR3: TGTGCCAGCAGCTCCCGGACAGGGGAAGCGGCTAATGAAAAACTGTTTTTT.

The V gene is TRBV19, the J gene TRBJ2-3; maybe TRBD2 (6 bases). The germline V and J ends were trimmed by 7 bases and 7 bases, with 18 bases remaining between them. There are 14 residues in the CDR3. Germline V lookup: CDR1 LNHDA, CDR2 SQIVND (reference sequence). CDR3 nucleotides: TGTGCCAGTACTCCGAGGCGGGGAATAAATACGCAGTATTTT. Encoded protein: CASTPRRGINTQYF.

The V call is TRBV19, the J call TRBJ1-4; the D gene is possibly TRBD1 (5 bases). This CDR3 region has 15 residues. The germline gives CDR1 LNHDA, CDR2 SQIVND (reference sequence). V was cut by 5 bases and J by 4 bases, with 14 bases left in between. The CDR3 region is CASSSNRDRNEKLFF. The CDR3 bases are TGTGCCAGTAGTTCCAACCGGGACCGTAATGAAAAACTGTTTTTT. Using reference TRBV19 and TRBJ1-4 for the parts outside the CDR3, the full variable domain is DGGITQSPKYLFRKEGQNVTLSCEQNLNHDAMYWYRQDPGQGLRLIYYSQIVNDFQKGDIAEGYSVSREKKESFPLTVTSAQKNPTAFYLCASSSNRDRNEKLFFGSGTQLSVL.

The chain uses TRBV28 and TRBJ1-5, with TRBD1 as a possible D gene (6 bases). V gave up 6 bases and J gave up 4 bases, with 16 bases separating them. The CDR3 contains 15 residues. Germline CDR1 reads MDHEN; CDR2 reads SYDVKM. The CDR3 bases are TGTGCCAGCAGAAAATACAGGGATTCGAATCAGCCCCAGCATTTT. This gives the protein CASRKYRDSNQPQHF.

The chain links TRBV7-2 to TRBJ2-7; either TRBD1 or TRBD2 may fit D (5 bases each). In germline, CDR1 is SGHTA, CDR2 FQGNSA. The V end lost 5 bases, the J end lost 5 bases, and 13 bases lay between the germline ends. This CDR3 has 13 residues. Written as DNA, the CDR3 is TGTGCCAGCAGCCCGGGACCCCTTAACGAGCAGTACTTC. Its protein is CASSPGPLNEQYF.

As DNA, the CDR3 is TGTGCCAGCAGCTTTCTGGGGAGCTCCTATAATTCACCCCTCCACTTT. The encoded protein is CASSFLGSSYNSPLHF. This rearrangement joins TRBV7-9 to TRBJ1-6; D not certain. Germline V gene sequence: CDR1 SEHNR, CDR2 FQNEAQ (reference sequence). This CDR3 spans 16 amino acids. Trimming stripped 3 bases from V and 0 bases from J, with 9 bases between. Full variable domain (rest looked up from reference TRBV7-9 and TRBJ1-6): DTGVSQNPRHKITKRGQNVTFRCDPISEHNRLYWYRQTLGQGPEFLTYFQNEAQLEKSRLLSDRFSAERPKGSFSTLEIQRTEQGDSAMYLCASSFLGSSYNSPLHFGNGTRLTVT.

In DNA, the CDR3 is TGTGCCAGCTCGGACATGGGGGATACGCAGTATTTT. Residues: CASSDMGDTQYF. V is TRBV18 and J is TRBJ2-3; the D gene is possibly TRBD1 (5 bases). Trimming left V 6 bases short and J 6 bases short, with 10 bases between. In germline, CDR1 is KGHSH, CDR2 LQKENI. The CDR3 sequence is 12 residues long.

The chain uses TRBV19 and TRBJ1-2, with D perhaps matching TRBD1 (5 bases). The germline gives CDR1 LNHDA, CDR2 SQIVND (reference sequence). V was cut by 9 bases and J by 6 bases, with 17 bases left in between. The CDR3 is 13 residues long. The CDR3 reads CASRDLGEDGYTF. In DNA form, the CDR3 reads TGTGCCAGCCGGGACCTAGGGGAGGATGGCTACACCTTC.